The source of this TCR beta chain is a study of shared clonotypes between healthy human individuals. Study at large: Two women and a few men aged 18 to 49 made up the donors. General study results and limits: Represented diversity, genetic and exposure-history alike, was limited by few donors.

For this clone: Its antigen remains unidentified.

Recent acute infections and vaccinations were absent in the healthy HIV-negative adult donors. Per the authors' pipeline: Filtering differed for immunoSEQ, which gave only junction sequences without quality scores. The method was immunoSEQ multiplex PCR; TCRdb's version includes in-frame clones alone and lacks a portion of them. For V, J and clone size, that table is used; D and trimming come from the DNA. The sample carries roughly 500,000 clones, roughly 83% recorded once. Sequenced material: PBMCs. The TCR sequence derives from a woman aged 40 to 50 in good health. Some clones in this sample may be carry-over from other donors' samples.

CDR3 nucleotide sequence: TGCGCCAGCAGCTCGACAGGGGACAATTCACCCCTCCACTTT. It specifies CASSSTGDNSPLHF. The V call is TRBV5-1, the J call TRBJ1-6; the match to TRBD1 covers 8 bases. The CDR3 consists of 14 residues. Germline values: CDR1 SGHRS, CDR2 YFSETQ. Germline trimming cut 3 bases from V and 7 bases from J; bases unmatched to any gene: 3.